This T cell receptor (beta chain) derives from a study of human T cells and chemical hapten exposure (dated by TCRdb to the early 2020s). Some background on the complete study: For sensitization, 2% DPC in acetone was applied to a 2 cm by 2 cm area of upper inner arm skin. Throughout the study period of around 24 weeks, patients also received therapeutic DPC doses to the scalp every week. Patch testing was performed on the upper back with Finn chambers containing 0.01% DPC, and the patch tests were scored after 6 days according to International Contact Dermatitis Research Group standards. The mostly female patient cohort included alopecia areata with under or over 50% scalp involvement, alopecia totalis and alopecia universalis. Libraries were combined into a pool for sequencing, and differences in TCR yield between samples came mainly from small differences in library volumes within the pool. In alopecia patients, the study followed how the peripheral blood TCR repertoire changed in vivo over primary and secondary sensitization to diphenylcyclopropenone (DPC), a hapten. Blood samples were taken from patients before sensitization (week 0) and at 2, 6 and about 24 weeks after DPC sensitization. Blood for TCR sequencing was provided by twenty-nine alopecia patients at one to four time points (pre-sensitization, 2, 6 and 24 weeks). Results the study describes overall, beyond this receptor: DPC sensitization did not change the number of TCRs with a frequency above 1 in 1000, and there was no evidence of changes in global repertoire structure. Repeated subsampling changed both the strength of the expansion versus patch-test correlation and the threshold at which that correlation became significant. Expanded TCRs formed significantly more large CDR3 similarity clusters than pre-sensitization or healthy control sets, consistent with antigen-driven responses. A positive correlation was found between the number of PT1 expanded TCRs and patch test score, with significance reached at thresholds 8, 16 and 32 but not 4. Because every patient had alopecia, a presumed autoimmune disease, the patients' immune response might differ from that of healthy individuals.

This clonotype appeared many times. There is no known antigen for this receptor. No much larger clone exists at a distance of one base, and base qualities are not known. The sample's time point, from its label and the paper: patch test 3, about 24 weeks after DPC sensitization. The sample's treatment or condition label is to be understood as: therapeutic diphenylcyclopropenone sensitization with weekly scalp DPC. At each patch-test visit, blood was drawn before the patch test was applied. To be eligible, patients had to be aged 18 to 70, diagnosed with alopecia and judged suitable for DPC therapy, while pregnant patients were excluded. Total RNA was extracted from unfractionated whole blood collected in Tempus Blood RNA tubes. Trimming leaves V shorter by 4 bases and J shorter by 0 bases, with the junction holding 5 bases beyond the gene matches. The germline V gene specifies SNHLY as CDR1 and FYNNEI as CDR2. Counted from cysteine to phenylalanine, this CDR3 has 15 amino acids. This entry keeps only the CDR3 DNA: 45 bases, framed from base 1.

The receptor library was made with RACE. The sequencing machine was a NextSeq 500. During library preparation, unique molecular identifiers were attached to individual cDNA molecules so that TCRs could be counted quantitatively and reproducibly. From each blood RNA sample, both TCR alpha and TCR beta chains were sequenced. The published analysis was carried out like this. Samples had a median of approximately 96,000 TCRs, with a range from 23,224 to 690,600. The Decombinator software suite was used to annotate V, J and CDR3 in the TCR reads. Every sample was subsampled to the same number of TCRs (28,000) for the PS versus PT1 abundance plots. Expanded TCRs were defined as absent before sensitization and observed at least eight times at the 2-week time point. TCRdb reprocessing: public reads trimmed at Q25 with fastp, clones called with MiXCR, in-frame beta chains kept. Each CDR3 protein gets just one entry, which takes the most common genes and DNA from the rows behind it. TCRdb, rather than the study authors, made the V and J calls. For this sample the table gives approximately 30,000 distinct CDR3 sequences, of which 5.8% were detected only once. The ten largest clones capture around 6% of the sample.

Rearrangement joined TRBV2 to TRBJ2-7, and TRBD2 matches 8 of the central bases. Sequencing used whole blood, obtained in connection with sensitization to the hapten diphenylcyclopropenone (DPC). The clonotype comes from a man in his thirties or forties with alopecia areata. Some clones in this sample may be carry-over from other donors' samples. The DNA sequence is TGTGCCAGCAGTGCAGCGGGAGCCCGCTCCTACGAGCAGTACTTC. Translated, this gives CASSAAGARSYEQYF.